This T cell receptor beta chain was profiled in a study of blood T cell repertoires in COVID-19. Looking at the study overall: Collection of acute and convalescent COVID-19 samples took place in the United States, Italy and Spain. PBMCs, B-cell-depleted T cells, or T cells provided the cDNA or gDNA that made up the material.

This clone was seen more than once but under ten times. Losses at the gene ends were 6 bases for V and 1 base for J; bases not matched to a gene: 6. This CDR3 is built from 15 residues. Per germline, CDR1 SQVTM and CDR2 ANQGSEA. In the original processing: Estimated nucleated cell counts came from reference gene primer amplification. Only in-frame clones appear in the TCRdb table, and some are missing; sequencing was by immunoSEQ multiplex PCR. Clonal size and the V and J genes are those of that table, whereas D and trimming came from the DNA. The data contain roughly 48,000 clones, roughly 90% of them singletons.

The TCR originated in a human donor in a cohort sampled during active COVID-19. The sample taken for sequencing was peripheral blood. The chain joins TRBV29-1 to TRBJ2-2; 9 bases fit TRBD2. The CDR3 sequence: CSVRRLAENTGELFF. Here the CDR3 DNA reads TGCAGCGTCCGTAGACTAGCGGAGAACACCGGGGAGCTGTTTTTT.